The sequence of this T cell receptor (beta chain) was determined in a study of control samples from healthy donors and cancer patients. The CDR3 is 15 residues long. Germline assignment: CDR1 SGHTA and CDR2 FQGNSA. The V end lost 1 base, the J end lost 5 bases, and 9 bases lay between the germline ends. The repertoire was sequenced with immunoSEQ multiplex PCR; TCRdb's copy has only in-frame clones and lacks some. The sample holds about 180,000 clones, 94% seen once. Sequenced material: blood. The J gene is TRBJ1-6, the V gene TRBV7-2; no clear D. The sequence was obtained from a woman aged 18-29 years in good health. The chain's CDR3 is CASSLGGFNNSPLHF. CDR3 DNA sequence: TGTGCCAGCAGCTTAGGGGGTTTCAATAATTCACCCCTCCACTTT.